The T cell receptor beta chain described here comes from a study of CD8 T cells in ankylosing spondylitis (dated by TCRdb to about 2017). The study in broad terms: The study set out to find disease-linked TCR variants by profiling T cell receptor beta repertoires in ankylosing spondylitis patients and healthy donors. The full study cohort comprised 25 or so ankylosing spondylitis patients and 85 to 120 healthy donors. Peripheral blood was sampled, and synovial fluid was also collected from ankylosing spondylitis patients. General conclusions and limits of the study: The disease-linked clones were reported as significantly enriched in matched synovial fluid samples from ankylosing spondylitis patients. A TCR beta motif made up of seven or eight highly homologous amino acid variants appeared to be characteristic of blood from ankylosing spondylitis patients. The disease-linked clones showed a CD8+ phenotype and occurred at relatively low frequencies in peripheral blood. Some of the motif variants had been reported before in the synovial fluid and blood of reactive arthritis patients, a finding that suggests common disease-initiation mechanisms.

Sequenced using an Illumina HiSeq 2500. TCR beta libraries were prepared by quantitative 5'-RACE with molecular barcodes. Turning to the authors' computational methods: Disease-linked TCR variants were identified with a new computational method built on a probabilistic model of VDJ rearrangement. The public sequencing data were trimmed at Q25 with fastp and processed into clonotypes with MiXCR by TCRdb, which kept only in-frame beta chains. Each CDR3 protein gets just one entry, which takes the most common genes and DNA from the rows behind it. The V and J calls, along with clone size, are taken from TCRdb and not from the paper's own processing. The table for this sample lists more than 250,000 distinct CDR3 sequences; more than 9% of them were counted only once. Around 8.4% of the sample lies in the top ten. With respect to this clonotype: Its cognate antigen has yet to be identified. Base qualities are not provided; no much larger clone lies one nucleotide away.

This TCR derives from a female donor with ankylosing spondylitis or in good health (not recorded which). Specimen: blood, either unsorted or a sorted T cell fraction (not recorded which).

CDR3 region: CASSQGPGANVLTF. The DNA sequence reads TGTGCCAGCAGTCAGGGACCTGGGGCCAACGTCCTGACTTTC. This chain joins TRBV2 to TRBJ2-6; the D assignment is uncertain and may be TRBD1 or TRBD2, with 5 bases supporting each. Deletion took 5 bases off V and 2 bases off J, with a span of 7 bases between the germline ends. The germline V gene gives CDR1 as SNHLY and CDR2 as FYNNEI. Taken from cysteine to phenylalanine, the CDR3 has 14 residues. The DNA shown is the 42-base CDR3, in frame from base 1.